Shown below are 26 T cell receptor beta chains from a single sample sequenced in a study of PD-1 blockade in classical Hodgkin lymphoma (dated by TCRdb to 2019 to 2021). This specimen's time point label, per the study, means: cycle 4 day 1 (C4D1), after five to seven weeks of nivolumab. All trial patients had relapsed after autologous stem cell transplantation, with cohorts A, B and C differing in prior brentuximab vedotin exposure. Library preparation was by the immunoSEQ multiplex PCR assay. Drawn from immuneACCESS, this table holds only the in-frame rearrangements with V and J called that TCRdb kept. Clones are partly lost; checked studies trace under half to an unresolved V gene and leave the rest unexplained. The table for this sample lists 31,000 or so clones; roughly 76% of them were counted only once. Approximately 4% of the sample is taken by the ten largest. Sequenced material: peripheral blood mononuclear cells (PBMCs), taken before the fourth cycle of nivolumab. All receptors come from a human donor with classical Hodgkin lymphoma.

On this clone: The same CDR3 is also encoded by other DNA sequences in this sample. The V gene is TRBV5-1, the J gene TRBJ2-1; the D gene is possibly TRBD1 (6 bases). The CDR3 totals 13 residues. CDR1 and CDR2 (germline): SGHRS, YFSETQ. Trimming removed 5 bases at V and 4 bases at J, with 10 bases between. CDR3 protein: CASSSQGYNEQFF. CDR3 nucleotide sequence: TGCGCCAGCAGTTCTCAGGGGTACAATGAGCAGTTCTTC.

V and J are TRBV12-5 and TRBJ1-4, with 8 bases that match TRBD1. The CDR3 runs 14 residues. In germline, CDR1 is LGHNT, CDR2 FRNRAP. After removal of 6 bases from V and 5 bases from J, the junction contained 5 bases not matched to a gene. Here the CDR3 reads CASGKRDRNEKLFF. The CDR3 DNA sequence: TGTGCTAGTGGCAAAAGGGACAGGAATGAAAAACTGTTTTTT.

The V call is TRBV6-1, the J call TRBJ2-7; 7 nucleotides match TRBD1. V shed 0 bases, J shed 2 bases, and the junction held 10 bases outside the gene matches. The germline V gene has CDR1 MNHNS and CDR2 SASEGT. The CDR3 covers 17 residues. The CDR3 nucleotides are TGTGCCAGCAGTGAAGCGCTTCCCGAGGGGGCCCCCTACGAGCAGTACTTC. It codes for CASSEALPEGAPYEQYF.

The V and J genes are TRBV6-5 and TRBJ2-3; D tentatively reads TRBD1 or TRBD2 (5 bases each). The V end lost 0 bases, the J end lost 0 bases, and 7 bases lay between the germline ends. Germline CDR1 reads MNHEY; CDR2 reads SVGAGI. This CDR3 has 15 residues. The CDR3 region is CASSYSGDSTDTQYF. In DNA form, the CDR3 reads TGTGCCAGCAGTTACTCAGGGGACAGCACAGATACGCAGTATTTT.

The chain joins TRBV5-3 to TRBJ2-5; 11 nucleotides align to TRBD2. TRBV5-3 is identified as an open reading frame with a role that is uncertain. V shed 5 bases, J shed 1 base, and the junction held 4 bases outside the gene matches. The CDR3 sequence is 15 residues long. The CDR3 DNA follows: TGTGCCAGAAGTCCTAGCGGGGGGTTCCAAGAGACCCAGTACTTC. Translation gives CARSPSGGFQETQYF.

This chain joins TRBV27 and TRBJ2-7, with 13 bases lining up with TRBD2. The junction had 4 bases not matched to a gene; V was cut back by 0 bases and J by 2 bases. The germline V gene encodes CDR1 MNHEY and CDR2 SMNVEV (reference sequence). The CDR3 contains 17 residues. CDR3 amino acids: CASSLSGTSGIAYEQYF. CDR3 bases: TGTGCCAGCAGTTTATCCGGGACTAGCGGGATTGCCTACGAGCAGTACTTC.

The rearrangement uses TRBV6-1 and TRBJ2-3; 8 bases agree with TRBD2. The CDR3 has 16 amino acids. Germline V gene sequence: CDR1 MNHNS, CDR2 SASEGT. The trim removed 2 bases at V and 7 bases at J, leaving 11 bases unmatched. CDR3 residues: CASSEIRRGGRYTQYF. The CDR3 region has the DNA TGTGCCAGCAGTGAAATCAGACGGGGGGGCAGATATACGCAGTATTTT.

This chain connects TRBV4-3 to TRBJ1-2; tentative D call: TRBD1 (6 bases). The CDR3 runs to 14 residues. Germline V gives CDR1 LGHNA, CDR2 YSLEER. The V gene lost 4 bases and the J gene lost 8 bases, with 17 bases spanning the gap. The CDR3: CASSPRAGEGGYTF. The CDR3 region has the DNA TGCGCCAGCAGCCCGAGAGCAGGGGAGGGGGGCTACACCTTC.

This chain uses TRBV5-5 with TRBJ1-5; TRBD1 matches at 7 bases. Trimming removed 0 bases from V and 6 bases from J; junction bases left unmatched: 9. The germline CDR1 and CDR2 sequences are SGHKS and YYEKEE (reference sequence). This CDR3 is built from 16 residues. As DNA, the CDR3 is TGTGCCAGCAGCTTGGCCGATGGGAGGGGGCCTCAGCCCCAGCATTTT. Residues: CASSLADGRGPQPQHF.

This clone was counted a few times. This chain connects TRBV25-1 to TRBJ2-7; D may correspond to TRBD1 or TRBD2 (5 bases each). This CDR3 comprises 15 residues. Per the germline V gene, CDR1 is MGHDK and CDR2 is SYGVNS. Trimming pared 4 bases from V and 2 bases from J, leaving 15 bases between. CDR3 loop: CASSARDGVTYEQYF. CDR3 nucleotide sequence: TGTGCCAGCAGTGCCCGGGACGGAGTGACCTACGAGCAGTACTTC.

The rearrangement joins TRBV5-1 to TRBJ2-1, with D possibly being TRBD1 (6 bases). Germline CDR1 SGHRS, CDR2 YFSETQ. CDR3 length equals 13 residues. Trimming took 2 bases from V and 5 from J, leaving 8 bases between them. The CDR3 sequence is CASSLQGHNEQFF. CDR3 nucleotide sequence: TGCGCCAGCAGCTTACAGGGACACAATGAGCAGTTCTTC.

The count of this clone is one. The chain employs TRBV9 and TRBJ2-2; D is unclear. The CDR3 length is 14 residues. Germline V gene data show CDR1 as SGDLS and CDR2 as YYNGEE. V lost 0 bases and J 5 bases, leaving 8 bases between the germline ends. CDR3 nucleotide sequence: TGTGCCAGCAGCGTAGCGGTAGGGACCGGGGAGCTGTTTTTT. This encodes CASSVAVGTGELFF.

Only a few counts were recorded for this clone. This chain links TRBV11-2 with TRBJ1-1, with a possible D match to TRBD1 (5 bases). This CDR3 comprises 16 residues. CDR1 SGHAT and CDR2 FQNNGV come from the germline V gene. Trimming removed 4 bases from V and 1 base from J, with 16 bases in between. CDR3 bases: TGTGCCAGCAGCTCAGAGTCCAGGGTCGGGAACACTGAAGCTTTCTTT. Translation gives CASSSESRVGNTEAFF.

V and J are TRBV4-3 and TRBJ2-7, with D perhaps TRBD2 (5 bases). Deletions cut 2 bases from V and 0 bases from J, with 8 bases between. This CDR3 contains 14 residues. Germline CDR1 and CDR2: LGHNA and YSLEER. The CDR3 coding sequence is TGCGCCAGCAGCCAATACCGGGACTCCTACGAGCAGTACTTC. Translated, it gives CASSQYRDSYEQYF.

This rearrangement joins TRBV5-1 to TRBJ2-3; 13 nucleotides line up with TRBD2. There are 15 residues in the CDR3. CDR1 SGHRS and CDR2 YFSETQ come from the germline V gene. V shed 5 bases and J 5 bases; nucleotides not matched to a gene: 5. The CDR3 DNA reads TGCGCCAGCAGTTGGACTAGCGGGGGCGGAGATACGCAGTATTTT. Its protein product is CASSWTSGGGDTQYF.

CDR3 loop: CASRDVLGTQYF. In DNA form, the CDR3 reads TGTGCCAGCAGGGACGTACTCGGTACGCAGTATTTT. The chain couples TRBV2 to TRBJ2-3; no definite D call. Germline CDR1 reads SNHLY; CDR2 reads FYNNEI. The CDR3 runs to 12 residues. Trimming took off 6 bases at V and 8 bases at J, with 12 bases between the two ends. Variable domain in full (rest from reference TRBV2 and TRBJ2-3): EPEVTQTPSHQVTQMGQEVILRCVPISNHLYFYWYRQILGQKVEFLVSFYNNEISEKSEIFDDQFSVERPDGSNFTLKIRSTKLEDSAMYFCASRDVLGTQYFGPGTRLTVL.

The gene calls are TRBV27 and TRBJ2-5; D is perhaps TRBD1 or TRBD2 (5 bases each). V lost 1 base, J lost 5 bases, and 11 bases lay in between. The CDR3 consists of 14 residues. Germline CDR1 and CDR2: MNHEY and SMNVEV (reference sequence). CDR3 coding DNA: TGTGCCAGCAGTTTATTTCTTGGGGGTGAGACCCAGTACTTC. Amino acid sequence: CASSLFLGGETQYF.

V gene TRBV7-6 combines with J gene TRBJ2-5; 16 nucleotides agree with TRBD2. The length of the CDR3 is 17 residues. Losses at the gene ends were 5 bases for V and 5 bases for J; bases not matched to a gene: 8. Germline lookup yields CDR1 SGHVS and CDR2 FNYEAQ. CDR3 nucleotide sequence: TGTGCCAGCAGCACGGGACTAGCGGGAGGGCCAAGGGAGACCCAGTACTTC. Its translation is CASSTGLAGGPRETQYF.

V gene TRBV7-2 combines with J gene TRBJ1-4; possible D gene TRBD1, 6 bases. Germline loops: CDR1 SGHTA, CDR2 FQGNSA. The CDR3 consists of 14 residues. Trimming took off 3 bases at V and 7 bases at J, with 12 bases between the two ends. DNA for the CDR3: TGTGCCAGCAGCTTTTCCGCCAGGGGTGAAAAACTGTTTTTT. The encoded protein is CASSFSARGEKLFF.

The chain carries TRBV4-3 and TRBJ2-1; the match to TRBD1 covers 7 bases. The J segment lost 7 bases and the V segment lost 0 bases, leaving 6 bases of the junction unmatched. CDR1 is LGHNA and CDR2 is YSLEER in the germline V gene. The CDR3 spans 15 residues. For the CDR3, the DNA is TGCGCCAGCAGCCAAGATACGACAGGGAAAAATGAGCAGTTCTTC. Translating it yields CASSQDTTGKNEQFF.

The chain combines TRBV10-3 with TRBJ2-1; a weak D match, TRBD2 (5 bases). Trimming took off 4 bases at V and 6 bases at J, with 16 bases between the two ends. CDR1 is ENHRY and CDR2 is SYGVKD in the germline V gene. The CDR3 length is 15 residues. CDR3 sequence: CAISGTSVVRNEQFF. The DNA of the CDR3 is TGTGCCATCAGTGGTACTAGTGTCGTTCGCAATGAGCAGTTCTTC.

The rearrangement links TRBV19 to TRBJ2-7; D not certain. CDR1 is LNHDA, CDR2 SQIVND, per germline (reference sequence). Trimming cost V 1 base and J 2 bases, with 12 bases left between them. The CDR3 runs 15 residues. This chain's CDR3 is CASSIALEWAYEQYF. The DNA of the CDR3 is TGTGCCAGTAGTATAGCCTTGGAGTGGGCCTACGAGCAGTACTTC.

V gene TRBV28 combines with J gene TRBJ2-2, with D possibly being TRBD1 (6 bases). V lost 4 bases to trimming and J lost 0 bases, with 21 bases between them. CDR3 length: 19 amino acids. Germline loops: CDR1 MDHEN, CDR2 SYDVKM. The CDR3 protein is CASSSLINRDTTNTGELFF. CDR3 nucleotide sequence: TGTGCCAGCAGTTCCTTAATCAATCGGGACACAACGAACACCGGGGAGCTGTTTTTT.

The J gene is TRBJ1-1, the V gene TRBV6-6; TRBD1 matches 7 bases. Germline V gives CDR1 MNHNY, CDR2 SVGAGI (reference sequence). CDR3 length equals 13 residues. J gave up 6 bases and V 2 bases, and 3 bases lay outside the gene matches. In nucleotides, the CDR3 is TGTGCCAGCAGTTACAACAGGGGACCTGAAGCTTTCTTT. The encoded protein is CASSYNRGPEAFF.

The CDR3 reads CASSIGQAALRGYTF. The CDR3 DNA is TGTGCCAGCAGTATCGGACAGGCGGCACTAAGAGGCTACACCTTC. This rearrangement joins TRBV6-5 to TRBJ1-2; 7 bases map to TRBD1. The V gene end was trimmed by 5 bases and the J gene end by 8 bases; junction bases not matched to a gene: 14. Per germline, CDR1 MNHEY and CDR2 SVGAGI. CDR3 length: 15 residues.

This chain uses TRBV6-5 with TRBJ2-7, with TRBD1 identical over 7 bases. The CDR3 sequence is 15 residues long. Trimming took 5 bases from V and 3 from J; bases not matched to a gene: 10. CDR1 MNHEY and CDR2 SVGAGI come from the germline V gene. The CDR3, as DNA: TGTGCCAGCAGTCCGGCCCCGGACAGGTACTACGAGCAGTACTTC. This gives the protein CASSPAPDRYYEQYF.